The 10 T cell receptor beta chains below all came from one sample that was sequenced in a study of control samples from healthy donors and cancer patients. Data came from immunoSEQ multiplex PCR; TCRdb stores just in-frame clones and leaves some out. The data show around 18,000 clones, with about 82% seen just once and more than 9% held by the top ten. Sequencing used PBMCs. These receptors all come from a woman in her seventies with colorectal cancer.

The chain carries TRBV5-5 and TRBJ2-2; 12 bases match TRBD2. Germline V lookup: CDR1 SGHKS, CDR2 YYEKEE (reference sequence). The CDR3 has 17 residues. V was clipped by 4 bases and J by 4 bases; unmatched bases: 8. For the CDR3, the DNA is TGTGCCAGCAGCGCGGAGCTAGCGGGGGGGCCCACCGGGGAGCTGTTTTTT. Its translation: CASSAELAGGPTGELFF.

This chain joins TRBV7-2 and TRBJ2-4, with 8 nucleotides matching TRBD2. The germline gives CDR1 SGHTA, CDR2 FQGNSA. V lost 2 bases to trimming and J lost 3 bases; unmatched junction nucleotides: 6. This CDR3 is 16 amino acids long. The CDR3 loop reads CASSLPGGANKNIQYF. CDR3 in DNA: TGTGCCAGCAGCTTACCGGGGGGGGCCAACAAAAACATTCAGTACTTC.

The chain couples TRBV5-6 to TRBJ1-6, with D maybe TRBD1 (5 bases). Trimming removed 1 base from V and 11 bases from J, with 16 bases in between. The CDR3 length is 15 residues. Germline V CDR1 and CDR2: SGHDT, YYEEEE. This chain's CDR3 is CASSLRGKGIPPLHF. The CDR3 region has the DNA TGTGCCAGCAGCTTGCGGGGCAAAGGCATTCCACCCCTCCACTTT.

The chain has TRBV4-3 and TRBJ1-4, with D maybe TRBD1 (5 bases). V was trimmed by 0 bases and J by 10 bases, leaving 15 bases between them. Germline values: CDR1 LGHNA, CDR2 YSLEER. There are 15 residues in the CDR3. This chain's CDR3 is CASSQDLAGSGKLFF. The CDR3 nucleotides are TGCGCCAGCAGCCAAGATCTAGCAGGGAGCGGAAAACTGTTTTTT.

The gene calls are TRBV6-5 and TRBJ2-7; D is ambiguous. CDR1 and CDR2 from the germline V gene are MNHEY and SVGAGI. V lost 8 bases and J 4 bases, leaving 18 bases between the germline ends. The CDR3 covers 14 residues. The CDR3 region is CASDNMEGKYEQYF. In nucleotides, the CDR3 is TGTGCCAGCGACAATATGGAAGGGAAGTACGAGCAGTACTTC.

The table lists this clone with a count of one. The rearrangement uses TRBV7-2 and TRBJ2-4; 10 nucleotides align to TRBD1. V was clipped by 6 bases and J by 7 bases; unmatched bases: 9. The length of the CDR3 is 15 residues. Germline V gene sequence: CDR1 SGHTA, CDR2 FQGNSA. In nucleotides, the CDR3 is TGTGCCAGCAGTTTAACCGGGACAGGGGTTAACATTCAGTACTTC. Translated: CASSLTGTGVNIQYF.

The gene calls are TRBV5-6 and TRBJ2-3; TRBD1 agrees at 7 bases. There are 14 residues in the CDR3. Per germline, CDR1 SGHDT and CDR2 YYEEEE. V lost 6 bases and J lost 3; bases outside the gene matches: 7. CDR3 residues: CASTPRGQTDTQYF. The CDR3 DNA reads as TGTGCCAGCACCCCGAGGGGGCAGACAGATACGCAGTATTTT.

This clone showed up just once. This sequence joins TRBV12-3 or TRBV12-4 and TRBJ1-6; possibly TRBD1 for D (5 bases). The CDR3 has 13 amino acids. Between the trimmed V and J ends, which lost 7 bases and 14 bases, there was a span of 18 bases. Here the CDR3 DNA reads TGTGCCAGCACCCTATCCTCCTCCAGGGCCCTCCACTTT. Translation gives CASTLSSSRALHF.

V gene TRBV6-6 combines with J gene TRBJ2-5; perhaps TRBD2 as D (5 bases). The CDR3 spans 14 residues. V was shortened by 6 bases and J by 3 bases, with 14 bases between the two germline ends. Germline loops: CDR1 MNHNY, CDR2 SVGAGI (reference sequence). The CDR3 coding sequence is TGTGCCAGCAGGTCCCTGGAGGAGGAAGAGACCCAGTACTTC. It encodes CASRSLEEEETQYF.

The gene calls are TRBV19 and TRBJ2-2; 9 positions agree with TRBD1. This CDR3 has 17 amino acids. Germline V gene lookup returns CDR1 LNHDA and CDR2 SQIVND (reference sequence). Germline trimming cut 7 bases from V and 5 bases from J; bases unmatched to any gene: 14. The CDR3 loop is CASTPPLGQGTTGELFF. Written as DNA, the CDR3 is TGTGCCAGTACCCCACCCTTAGGACAGGGGACGACCGGGGAGCTGTTTTTT. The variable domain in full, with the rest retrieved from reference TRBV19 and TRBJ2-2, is DGGITQSPKYLFRKEGQNVTLSCEQNLNHDAMYWYRQDPGQGLRLIYYSQIVNDFQKGDIAEGYSVSREKKESFPLTVTSAQKNPTAFYLCASTPPLGQGTTGELFFGEGSRLTVL.